In this sample, the clone carrying this T cell receptor (beta chain) turned up a few times. Profiled with immunoSEQ multiplex PCR; TCRdb holds only in-frame clones, not every one. The repertoire holds approximately 19,000 clones, 81% seen once, with about a quarter in the top ten. This record comes from a study of T cells in tumors after PD-1 blockade. About the research overall: During anti-PD-1 treatment, some patients continued daily vismodegib 150 mg.

The V segment lost 3 bases and the J segment 1 base; nucleotides outside the gene matches: 3. The CDR3 spans 16 residues. The V gene's germline CDR1 is MNHNS and CDR2 SASEGT. Sequencing used PBMCs, obtained after anti-PD-1 therapy. The source is a human donor with advanced basal cell or squamous cell carcinoma (not recorded which). V is TRBV6-1 and J is TRBJ2-5, with TRBD2 matching over 12 bases. This CDR3 is CASSEGTSGPQETQYF. As DNA, the CDR3 is TGTGCCAGCAGTGAGGGGACTAGCGGGCCCCAAGAGACCCAGTACTTC.